The rows below give T cell receptor beta chains drawn from one sample of a study of beta chain features in type 1 diabetes. Here immunoSEQ multiplex PCR was the method, and the copy in TCRdb shows in-frame clones only, minus some. The data contain some 240,000 clones, roughly 17% of them seen just once; the ten biggest clones take up approximately 0.086%. Sequenced input: naive CD4+ T cells from blood. These receptors were taken from a man between 25 and 39 years old with type 1 diabetes. Each CDR3 is given without its conserved first and last residue.

TRBV19,TRBJ2-1,ASSISPWNEQF
TRBV29-1,TRBJ2-2,SVDAGVNTGELF
TRBV29-1,TRBJ2-7,SVVRRLAADEQY
TRBV5-4,TRBJ2-3,ASSLTSTDTQY
TRBV14,TRBJ2-1,ASSQVIGSSYNEQF
TRBV5-1,TRBJ2-5,ASSREQGETQY
TRBV15,TRBJ2-6,ATRDSGANVLT
TRBV29-1,TRBJ2-3,SVEDTALGNTQY
TRBV7-2,TRBJ2-1,ASSLVRLAGIDEQF
TRBV4-2,TRBJ2-3,ASRVSGASTDTQY
TRBV5-1,TRBJ2-5,ASSPDQETQY
TRBV5-1,TRBJ2-1,ASSGGVRNEQF
TRBV11-2,TRBJ2-3,ASSPGGLARDTQY
TRBV30,TRBJ2-7,AWSVEGNYEQY
TRBV7-2,TRBJ2-5,ASSAHGTSGTETQY
TRBV25-1,TRBJ2-7,ASSFPGQGYRQY
TRBV29-1,TRBJ2-7,SVVSGSHEQY
TRBV30,TRBJ2-2,AWNPQGSGELF
TRBV5-4,TRBJ2-7,ASSLSGLTYEQY
TRBV10-3,TRBJ2-7,AISESGLAGGQNEQY
TRBV18,TRBJ1-1,ASSPTEMNTEAF
TRBV29-1,TRBJ1-1,SVEGQGTEAF
TRBV29-1,TRBJ2-2,SAGLLGGELF
TRBV11-2,TRBJ2-1,ASSLDAGYGNEQF
TRBV2,TRBJ2-1,ASSVRDRYNEQF
TRBV6-5,TRBJ2-7,ASSYSGTPKDEQY
TRBV7-6,TRBJ2-7,ASSPAGDLYEQY
TRBV18,TRBJ1-5,ASSPPRGGNQPQH
TRBV7-9,TRBJ1-5,ASSLVESQPQH
TRBV7-2,TRBJ2-4,ASSLEVWGAKNIQY
TRBV29-1,TRBJ1-1,SVVPTGLNTEAF
TRBV7-9,TRBJ2-7,ASSFRHEQY
TRBV29-1,TRBJ1-1,SVAQAVKGTEAF
TRBV13,TRBJ1-1,ASSLVPGQARNTEAF
TRBV7-2,TRBJ2-4,ASSTAGVPKNIQY
TRBV30,TRBJ1-1,AWGTARGAF
TRBV30,TRBJ1-5,AWSPVAGHQPQH
TRBV29-1,TRBJ2-7,SASGQGRGEQY
TRBV2,TRBJ2-1,ASSRETINEQF
TRBV29-1,TRBJ2-5,SANRDETQY
TRBV6-5,TRBJ2-7,ASSKLVSYEQY
TRBV29-1,TRBJ1-1,SVRGQGPSEAF
TRBV30,TRBJ1-2,AWSPRSHGYT
TRBV4-1,TRBJ2-1,ASRPAGRSSYNEQF
TRBV9,TRBJ2-3,ASSSRTSGTNTDTQY
TRBV4-1,TRBJ1-2,ASSQPGQDAYGYT
TRBV18,TRBJ2-3,ASSPHQESTDTQY
TRBV15,TRBJ2-1,ATSRDFGLANEQF